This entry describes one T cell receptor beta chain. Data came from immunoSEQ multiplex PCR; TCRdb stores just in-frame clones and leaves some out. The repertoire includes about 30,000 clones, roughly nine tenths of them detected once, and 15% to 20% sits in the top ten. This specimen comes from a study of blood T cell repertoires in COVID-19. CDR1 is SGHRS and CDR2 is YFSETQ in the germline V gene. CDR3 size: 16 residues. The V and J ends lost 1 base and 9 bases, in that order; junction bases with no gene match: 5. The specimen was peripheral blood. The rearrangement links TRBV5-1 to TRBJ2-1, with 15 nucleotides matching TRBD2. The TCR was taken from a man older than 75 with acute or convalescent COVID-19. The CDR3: CASSLRTSGGGTEQFF. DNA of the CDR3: TGCGCCAGCAGCTTGCGGACTAGCGGGGGGGGGACTGAGCAGTTCTTC.